This record looks at one T cell receptor beta chain sequence and its context. The antigen is unknown. Profiling relied on immunoSEQ multiplex PCR, and the TCRdb table lists in-frame clones only, not all of them. The sample includes tens of thousands of clones, approximately 75% of them seen just once. These data are taken from a study of vaccination effects on CD4 cells after COVID-19. This CDR3 region has 17 residues. Germline V gene data show CDR1 as KGHSH and CDR2 as LQKENI. Trimming took 2 bases from V and 9 from J; bases not matched to a gene: 12. Sequencing was preceded by expansion of antigen-specific CD4+ T cells with viral peptide pools in the ViraFEST assay. Subsequent to 10 days of culture, CD4+ T cells were isolated. Testing of the vaccine recipients showed negative nucleocapsid antibodies and no prior SARS-CoV-2 infection.

The receptor comes from a human donor who received a COVID-19 vaccine. The specimen was CD4+ T cells from PBMCs cultured with HCoV-NL63 spike peptides, collected before COVID-19 vaccination. The chain carries TRBV18 and TRBJ2-1, with TRBD2 matching over 11 bases. This CDR3 reads CASSPGLAGSSGGEQFF. CDR3 bases: TGTGCCAGCTCACCAGGACTAGCGGGCTCATCTGGGGGTGAGCAGTTCTTC.